One TCR beta chain is described in this entry. The data stem from a study of cytomegalovirus exposure and HLA in healthy donors. In germline, CDR1 is SGHNT, CDR2 YYREEE (reference sequence). This CDR3 has 17 residues. Losses at the gene ends were 4 bases for V and 4 bases for J; bases not matched to a gene: 14. Sequenced by immunoSEQ multiplex PCR; TCRdb stores in-frame clones only, minus some. The sample carries approximately 60,000 clones, 80% to 95% recorded once. The sample was PBMCs. The sequence was obtained from a man aged 18 to 29 in good health and CMV-seronegative. The chain has TRBV5-4 and TRBJ2-5; TRBD1 agrees at 9 bases. In nucleotides, the CDR3 is TGTGCCAGCAGCCTAGGACCCGGACAGGGGAACGGAGAGACCCAGTACTTC. It encodes CASSLGPGQGNGETQYF.